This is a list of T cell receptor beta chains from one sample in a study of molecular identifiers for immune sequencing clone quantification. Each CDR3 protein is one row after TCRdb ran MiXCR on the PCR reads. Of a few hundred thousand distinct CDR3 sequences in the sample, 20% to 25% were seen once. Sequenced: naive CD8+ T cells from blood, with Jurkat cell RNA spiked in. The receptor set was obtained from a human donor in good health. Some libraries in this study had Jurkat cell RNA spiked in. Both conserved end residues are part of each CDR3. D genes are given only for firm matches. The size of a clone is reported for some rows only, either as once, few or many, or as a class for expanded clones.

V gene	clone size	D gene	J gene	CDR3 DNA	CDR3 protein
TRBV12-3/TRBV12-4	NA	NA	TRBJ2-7	TGTGCCAGCAGTCGCGGGACAATCTACGAGCAGTACTTC	CASSRGTIYEQYF
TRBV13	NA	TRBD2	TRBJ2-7	TGTGCCAGCAGCCCTTTTAGCGGGAGCTGCGAGCAGTACTTC	CASSPFSGSCEQYF
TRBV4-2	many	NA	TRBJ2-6	TGTGCCAGCAGCCCGGGGGCTTCTGGGGCCAACGTCCTGACTTTC	CASSPGASGANVLTF
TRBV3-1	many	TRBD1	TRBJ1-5	TGTGCCAGCAGCTTCGGACAGGGGCATGGTCAGCCCCAGCATTTT	CASSFGQGHGQPQHF
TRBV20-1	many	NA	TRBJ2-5	TGCAGTGCTAGAGATCAAAGGGCAGGGGACGTTCGAGAGACCCAGTACTTC	CSARDQRAGDVRETQYF
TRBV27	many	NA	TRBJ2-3	TGTGCCAGCAGTTTATCGTTTCCCCTCACGGGACTCCCTAGCACAGATACGCAGTATTTT	CASSLSFPLTGLPSTDTQYF
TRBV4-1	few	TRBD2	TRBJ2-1	TGCGCCAGCAGCTTCACTAGCGGGGGGGAAGGCGAGCAGTTCTTC	CASSFTSGGEGEQFF
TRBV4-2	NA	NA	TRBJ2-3	TGTGCCAGCAGCCAAGACCGACAGGATAGCAATCAGCCCCAGTATTTT	CASSQDRQDSNQPQYF
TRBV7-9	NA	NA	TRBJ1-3	TGTGCCAGCAGCGAAACAGGCCTCTCTGGAAACACCATATATTTT	CASSETGLSGNTIYF
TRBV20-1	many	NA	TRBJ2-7	TGCAGTGCTAGTCCCGTACGCTACGAGCAGTACTTC	CSASPVRYEQYF
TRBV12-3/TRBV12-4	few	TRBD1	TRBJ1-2	TGTGCCAGCAGTCCAGACAGGGTGGGCAACTATGGCTACACCTTC	CASSPDRVGNYGYTF
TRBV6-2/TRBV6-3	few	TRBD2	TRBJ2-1	TGTGCCAGCAGTTACACTAGCGGGGGAGATTACTACAATGAGCAGTTCTTC	CASSYTSGGDYYNEQFF
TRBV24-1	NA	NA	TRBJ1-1	TGTGCCACCAGTGGGGGGAGCACTGAAGCTTTCTTT	CATSGGSTEAFF
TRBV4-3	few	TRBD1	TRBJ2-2	TGCGCCAGCAGCCAAGTGGACAGGGGAGGCACCGGGGAGCTGTTTTTT	CASSQVDRGGTGELFF
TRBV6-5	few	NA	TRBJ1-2	TGTGCCAGCAGTTACGGTGGGGCCTTATCCTATGGCTACACCTTC	CASSYGGALSYGYTF
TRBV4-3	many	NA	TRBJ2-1	TGCGCCAGCAGCCAAGCCAGGCCCGCGGCCAATGAGCAGTTCTTC	CASSQARPAANEQFF
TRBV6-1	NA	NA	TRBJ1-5	TGTGCCAGCAGTGAAGCCGCGTATAGCAATCAGCCCCAGCATTTT	CASSEAAYSNQPQHF
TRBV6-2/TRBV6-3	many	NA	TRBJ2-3	TGTGCCAGCAGGACTAGGAAGGATACGCAGTATTTT	CASRTRKDTQYF
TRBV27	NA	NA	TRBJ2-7	TGTGCCAGCAGCCCAGGAGGCCCGGGGGAGCAGTACTTC	CASSPGGPGEQYF
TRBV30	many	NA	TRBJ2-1	TGTGCCTACCAGACTATAAGCTCCTACAATGAGCAGTTCTTC	CAYQTISSYNEQFF
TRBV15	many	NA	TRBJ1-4	TGTGCCACCAGCGTCGATTGGACAGCGCCTGCAACTAATGAAAAACTGTTTTTT	CATSVDWTAPATNEKLFF
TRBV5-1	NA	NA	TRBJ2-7	TGCGCCAGCAGCTTGGAGGGACGGGCCTCCTACGAGCAGTACTTC	CASSLEGRASYEQYF
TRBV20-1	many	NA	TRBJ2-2	TGCAGTGCTAGAGATTGGAAAAGTACCGGGGAGCTGTTTTTT	CSARDWKSTGELFF
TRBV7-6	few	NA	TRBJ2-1	TGTGCCAGCAGCTTAGACAGGTCCTATAGGGACAATGAGCAGTTCTTC	CASSLDRSYRDNEQFF
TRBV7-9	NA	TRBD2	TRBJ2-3	TGTGCCAGCAGGGCGGGGGGAGCGGATACGCAGTATTTT	CASRAGGADTQYF
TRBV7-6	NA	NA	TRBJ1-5	TGTGCCAGCAACTTAGAGGTGTCCGATAGCAATCAGCCCCAGCATTTT	CASNLEVSDSNQPQHF
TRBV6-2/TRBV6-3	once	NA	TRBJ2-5	TGTGCCAGCACTTATACCCGGGACGGAGAATTGTCCCAGTACTTC	CASTYTRDGELSQYF
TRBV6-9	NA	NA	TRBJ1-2	TGTGCCAGCACTTCAAGAGGCATTTATGGCTACACCTTC	CASTSRGIYGYTF
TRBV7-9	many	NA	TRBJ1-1	TGTGCCAGCAGCTCGCCCTTACCCAACACTGAAGCTTTCTTT	CASSSPLPNTEAFF
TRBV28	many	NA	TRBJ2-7	TGTGCCAGCAGTTTTATTGGTCGCTCCTACGAGCAGTACTTC	CASSFIGRSYEQYF
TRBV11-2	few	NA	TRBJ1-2	TGTGCCAGCAGCTTAGGACAGCCTCCGAACCGCTGGTATGGCTACACCTTC	CASSLGQPPNRWYGYTF
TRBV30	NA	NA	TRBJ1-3	TGTGCCTGGAGTGTCGTTCGTTCAGGAAACACCATATATTTT	CAWSVVRSGNTIYF
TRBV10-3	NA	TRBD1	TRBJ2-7	TGTGCCATCAGTGAGCCGGACAGGGCGAGCTCCTACGAGCAGTACTTC	CAISEPDRASSYEQYF